These T cell receptor beta chains were read from a single sample in a study of cytomegalovirus exposure and HLA in healthy donors. Sequenced by immunoSEQ multiplex PCR; TCRdb stores in-frame clones only, minus some. The sample gives 90,000 or so clones, 69% of which show up once; 2.7% is in the top ten. Sequencing used PBMCs. These receptors all come from a man aged 50 or older in good health and CMV-seronegative. Both conserved end residues are part of each CDR3. Each record gives: D gene, J gene, clone size, V gene, CDR3 protein, CDR3 DNA. A D gene is named only where the DNA matches it firmly. Rows may omit the clone size; those that give it use once, few, many or a size class.

TRBD1	TRBJ2-3	few	TRBV7-9	CASSPGQGTDTQYF	TGTGCCAGCAGCCCGGGACAGGGCACAGATACGCAGTATTTT
TRBD1	TRBJ1-6	NA	TRBV19	CASSMDRSSYNSPLHF	TGTGCCAGTAGTATGGACAGGAGCTCCTATAATTCACCCCTCCACTTT
NA	TRBJ2-1	few	TRBV7-2	CASSLDFSAGRGNEQFF	TGTGCCAGCAGCTTAGATTTTTCGGCGGGGCGGGGCAATGAGCAGTTCTTC
TRBD1	TRBJ2-3	NA	TRBV18	CASSPKDRVGTDTQYF	TGTGCCAGCTCACCGAAGGACAGGGTGGGCACAGATACGCAGTATTTT
NA	TRBJ1-1	NA	TRBV9	CASSVEGGSDTEAFF	TGTGCCAGCAGCGTAGAAGGAGGGTCCGACACTGAAGCTTTCTTT
TRBD1	TRBJ1-5	NA	TRBV2	CASSTQGAIQPQHF	TGTGCCAGCAGTACACAGGGGGCCATTCAGCCCCAGCATTTT
NA	TRBJ1-3	NA	TRBV7-2	CASSLEGHRASLGNTIYF	TGTGCCAGCAGCTTAGAAGGTCACAGGGCCTCGCTCGGAAACACCATATATTTT
NA	TRBJ1-1	NA	TRBV11-1	CASSLGPRFGEAFF	TGTGCCAGCAGCCTAGGACCCCGATTCGGGGAAGCTTTCTTT
TRBD1	TRBJ2-5	few	TRBV5-6	CASSLGRDSRRETQYF	TGTGCCAGCAGCTTGGGTCGGGACAGTAGGCGGGAGACCCAGTACTTC
TRBD2	TRBJ2-1	NA	TRBV6-4	CASRRGTSGGGNEQFF	TGTGCCAGCAGACGAGGGACTAGCGGGGGGGGGAATGAGCAGTTCTTC
TRBD1	TRBJ1-2	NA	TRBV30	CAWTGGGYYGYTF	TGTGCCTGGACAGGGGGCGGCTACTATGGCTACACCTTC
TRBD1	TRBJ1-1	NA	TRBV18	CASSPPAGGLGEAFF	TGTGCCAGCTCACCCCCGGCAGGGGGGCTTGGTGAAGCTTTCTTT
TRBD1	TRBJ1-5	few	TRBV5-8	CASSFYRGQPQHF	TGTGCCAGCAGCTTCTACAGGGGTCAGCCCCAGCATTTT
TRBD1	TRBJ2-5	NA	TRBV7-9	CASSLALAGGETQYF	TGTGCCAGCAGCTTAGCGCTGGCAGGGGGAGAGACCCAGTACTTC
TRBD2	TRBJ2-3	few	TRBV6-1	CASSEGTSPTDTQYF	TGTGCCAGCAGTGAAGGGACTAGCCCCACAGATACGCAGTATTTT
NA	TRBJ1-2	NA	TRBV10-3	CAIRGEGTNYGYTF	TGTGCCATCCGCGGGGAGGGGACCAACTATGGCTACACCTTC
TRBD1	TRBJ1-1	NA	TRBV10-3	CAATGQGGTEAFF	TGTGCCGCGACGGGACAGGGCGGCACTGAAGCTTTCTTT
TRBD1	TRBJ1-1	few	TRBV9	CASSPSGTGTWDTEAFF	TGTGCCAGCAGCCCGTCCGGGACAGGAACCTGGGACACTGAAGCTTTCTTT
NA	TRBJ1-6	NA	TRBV5-1	CASSLVGPQDKSPLHF	TGCGCCAGCAGCTTGGTTGGCCCACAGGACAAATCACCCCTCCACTTT
TRBD1	TRBJ1-2	NA	TRBV30	CAWSVWRDRGHRGYTF	TGTGCCTGGAGTGTATGGCGGGACAGGGGCCATCGTGGCTACACCTTC
NA	TRBJ2-2	few	TRBV2	CASSVDTNTGELFF	TGTGCCAGCAGTGTTGACACTAACACCGGGGAGCTGTTTTTT
NA	TRBJ1-2	NA	TRBV4-2	CASSQDLTEVPGYTF	TGTGCCAGCAGCCAAGATCTAACCGAGGTTCCGGGCTACACCTTC
NA	TRBJ2-7	NA	TRBV7-9	CASENRSAYEQYF	TGTGCCTCAGAAAACAGGTCTGCCTACGAGCAGTACTTC
TRBD2	TRBJ2-1	NA	TRBV15	CAVSGGGYNEQFF	TGTGCCGTCAGCGGGGGGGGTTACAATGAGCAGTTCTTC
TRBD2	TRBJ2-3	NA	TRBV6-5	CASSLSGRRYTQYF	TGTGCCAGCAGCCTTAGCGGGAGAAGATATACGCAGTATTTT
NA	TRBJ2-2	NA	TRBV2	CASIRESNTGELFF	TGTGCCAGCATCCGGGAGTCGAACACCGGGGAGCTGTTTTTT